These T cell receptor beta chains were read from a single sample in a study of cytomegalovirus exposure and HLA in healthy donors. Assay: immunoSEQ multiplex PCR; the TCRdb copy retains only in-frame clones and omits some. The sample lists some 140,000 clones, around 79% seen once, with about 3.4% in the top ten. Sample: PBMCs. The receptor source for this set is a female donor in good health and CMV-seronegative. Each CDR3 is given with its conserved first and last residue. The order of the fields is D gene, clone size, J gene, V gene, CDR3 protein, CDR3 DNA. D genes are given only for firm matches. Only part of the rows carry a size: once, few, many, or a class if the clone is expanded.

>TRBD1|-|TRBJ1-1|TRBV7-2
CASSPGTAVRMVLFF
TGTGCCAGCAGCCCTGGGACAGCGGTAAGAATGGTTCTCTTCTTT
>-|-|TRBJ1-6|TRBV6-5
CASSYVRDGRGPLHF
TGTGCCAGCAGTTACGTAAGAGACGGGCGAGGGCCCCTCCACTTT
>-|-|TRBJ1-3|TRBV28
CASSLWTTGNTIYF
TGTGCCAGCAGTTTATGGACAACTGGAAACACCATATATTTT
>-|-|TRBJ1-2|TRBV2
CASKVEVGLVYGYTF
TGTGCCAGCAAGGTAGAGGTAGGACTCGTCTATGGCTACACCTTC
>-|few|TRBJ2-3|TRBV10-3
CATGEAGPTDTQYF
TGTGCCACCGGGGAGGCGGGCCCCACAGATACGCAGTATTTT
>-|once|TRBJ1-2|TRBV12-5
CASGPDRRHGYTF
TGTGCTAGTGGGCCCGACAGGCGCCATGGCTACACCTTC
>TRBD2|-|TRBJ2-1|TRBV7-9
CASSLVLGGEGRQFF
TGTGCCAGCAGCTTAGTGTTGGGAGGGGAAGGGCGGCAGTTCTTC
>TRBD1|-|TRBJ1-2|TRBV29-1
CSVDGTGYGYTF
TGCAGCGTTGACGGGACAGGCTATGGCTACACCTTC
>-|once|TRBJ2-7|TRBV2
CASSLRQAQPEQYF
TGTGCCAGCAGCCTCCGACAGGCTCAACCCGAGCAGTACTTC
>-|-|TRBJ2-7|TRBV2
CASRGMGGGEQYF
TGTGCCAGCCGAGGAATGGGGGGAGGCGAGCAGTACTTC
>TRBD2|-|TRBJ2-7|TRBV7-9
CASSLSTSGGREQYF
TGTGCCAGCAGCTTATCAACTAGCGGGGGGAGGGAGCAGTACTTC
>-|-|TRBJ1-1|TRBV29-1
CSVARGVGTEAFF
TGCAGCGTCGCCCGGGGGGTCGGAACTGAAGCTTTCTTT
>-|-|TRBJ2-5|TRBV6-5
CASSYSARGGETQYF
TGTGCCAGCAGTTACTCTGCCAGGGGAGGGGAGACCCAGTACTTC
>-|-|TRBJ1-2|TRBV15
CATSRELGVGYGYTF
TGTGCCACCAGCAGAGAGTTAGGGGTGGGCTATGGCTACACCTTC
>-|-|TRBJ2-1|TRBV4-1
CASSFIRDLAYNEQFF
TGCGCCAGCAGCTTTATCCGGGACTTGGCCTACAATGAGCAGTTCTTC
>TRBD2|-|TRBJ2-5|TRBV11-2
CASSATSGGVIETQYF
TGTGCCAGCAGCGCTACTAGCGGGGGGGTGATCGAGACCCAGTACTTC
>TRBD1|once|TRBJ2-7|TRBV6-6
CASNTGGLDEQYF
TGTGCCAGCAATACAGGGGGGCTGGACGAGCAGTACTTC
>-|-|TRBJ1-2|TRBV10-2
CASSEAVGSEVYTF
TGCGCCAGCAGTGAGGCGGTGGGTTCGGAGGTCTACACCTTC
>TRBD1|-|TRBJ2-7|TRBV12-5
CASAQGGQTYEQYF
TGTGCTAGTGCTCAAGGGGGCCAAACCTACGAGCAGTACTTC
>-|many|TRBJ1-1|TRBV4-1
CASGGGRRNTEAFF
TGCGCCAGCGGGGGGGGACGACGGAACACTGAAGCTTTCTTT
>TRBD2|-|TRBJ2-1|TRBV7-9
CASRAPSGRSYNEQFF
TGTGCCAGCAGAGCCCCTAGCGGGAGGTCCTACAATGAGCAGTTCTTC
>-|-|TRBJ1-2|TRBV6-5
CASRGEGGVFYGYTF
TGTGCCAGCAGGGGCGAAGGGGGGGTGTTCTATGGCTACACCTTC
>TRBD1|-|TRBJ1-1|TRBV18
CASSPLTGLNTEAFF
TGTGCCAGCTCACCACTGACAGGGCTGAACACTGAAGCTTTCTTT
>TRBD2|-|TRBJ2-1|TRBV4-3
CASSQGTSGRADEQFF
TGCGCCAGCAGCCAAGGGACTAGCGGGAGGGCGGATGAGCAGTTCTTC
>-|-|TRBJ1-4|TRBV28
CASSFQGGLIEKLFF
TGTGCCAGCAGTTTCCAGGGAGGGCTTATTGAAAAACTGTTTTTT
>-|-|TRBJ1-4|TRBV13
CASRRGFEKLFF
TGTGCCAGCAGGAGGGGGTTTGAAAAACTGTTTTTT
>-|-|TRBJ1-4|TRBV28
CASSQQGSQLFF
TGTGCCAGCAGTCAACAGGGCAGCCAACTGTTTTTT
>TRBD1|-|TRBJ2-2|TRBV10-3
CAISVGQGAYTGELFF
TGTGCCATCAGTGTAGGACAGGGGGCCTACACCGGGGAGCTGTTTTTT
>-|-|TRBJ2-1|TRBV19
CASSMAGWEQFF
TGTGCCAGTAGTATGGCAGGATGGGAGCAGTTCTTC
>-|-|TRBJ2-3|TRBV16
CASSQIPTDTQYF
TGTGCCAGCAGCCAAATTCCTACAGATACGCAGTATTTT
>-|-|TRBJ1-5|TRBV4-1
CASSQESEQPQHF
TGCGCCAGCAGCCAAGAGTCAGAACAGCCCCAGCATTTT
>-|-|TRBJ1-3|TRBV4-1
CASSQDRDDGNTIYF
TGCGCCAGCAGCCAAGATCGGGATGATGGAAACACCATATATTTT
>TRBD2|-|TRBJ2-5|TRBV28
CASSLRGGGAWETQYF
TGTGCCAGCAGTTTACGTGGCGGGGGGGCGTGGGAGACCCAGTACTTC
>-|-|TRBJ2-1|TRBV9
CASSPNWDSRNEQFF
TGTGCCAGCAGTCCCAATTGGGACTCAAGGAATGAGCAGTTCTTC
>-|-|TRBJ1-5|TRBV19
CASSMLGSNQPQHF
TGTGCCAGTAGTATGCTCGGTAGCAATCAGCCCCAGCATTTT
>-|-|TRBJ1-1|TRBV6-5
CASSYPGSTEAFF
TGTGCCAGCAGTTACCCGGGTAGCACTGAAGCTTTCTTT
>TRBD2|-|TRBJ2-1|TRBV5-1
CASIPGGPPHEQFF
TGCGCCAGCATCCCGGGGGGACCCCCCCATGAGCAGTTCTTC
>TRBD1|-|TRBJ2-1|TRBV7-2
CASSLRQGSLCFF
TGTGCCAGCAGCTTACGACAGGGTAGCTTATGTTTCTTC
>-|-|TRBJ2-5|TRBV10-2
CASSDPGRGHQETQYF
TGCGCCAGCAGTGATCCCGGCAGGGGCCACCAAGAGACCCAGTACTTC
>-|-|TRBJ2-3|TRBV4-3
CASSQDSEGRVSGTQYF
TGCGCCAGCAGCCAAGATTCCGAGGGTAGGGTATCAGGTACGCAGTATTTT
>TRBD1|-|TRBJ2-1|TRBV6-4
CASSARGSSYNEQFF
TGTGCCAGCAGTGCCAGGGGGAGCTCCTACAATGAGCAGTTCTTC
>-|-|TRBJ2-1|TRBV27
CASVGRTALYNEQFF
TGTGCCAGCGTAGGTCGGACAGCACTTTATAATGAGCAGTTCTTC
>TRBD1|-|TRBJ2-1|TRBV5-1
CASSLGDSPLGQFF
TGCGCCAGCAGCTTGGGGGACAGCCCATTGGGACAGTTCTTC
>TRBD1|-|TRBJ2-3|TRBV18
CASSPDRVTDTQYF
TGTGCCAGCTCACCGGACAGGGTTACAGATACGCAGTATTTT
>TRBD1|-|TRBJ1-4|TRBV7-2
CASSPRTGPNEKLFF
TGTGCCAGCAGCCCTCGGACAGGTCCGAATGAAAAACTGTTTTTT
>TRBD2|-|TRBJ2-5|TRBV7-6
CASSLLGGRYKETQYF
TGTGCCAGCAGCTTATTGGGCGGGAGGTATAAAGAGACCCAGTACTTC
>TRBD1|-|TRBJ1-4|TRBV27
CASSLSWDRNEKLFF
TGTGCCAGCAGTTTATCCTGGGACAGGAATGAAAAACTGTTTTTT
>TRBD2|few|TRBJ2-1|TRBV11-2
CASSSISGVTYNEQFF
TGTGCCAGCAGCTCCATTAGCGGGGTCACCTACAATGAGCAGTTCTTC
>TRBD2|-|TRBJ2-7|TRBV28
CASKPRGEYNSYEQYF
TGTGCCAGCAAACCCCGGGGGGAATACAACTCCTACGAGCAGTACTTC
>TRBD1|few|TRBJ1-1|TRBV5-5
CASSVDRVRTEAFF
TGTGCCAGCAGCGTGGACAGGGTGAGAACTGAAGCTTTCTTT
>-|once|TRBJ2-7|TRBV5-6
CASSRGWALEQYF
TGTGCCAGCAGCCGGGGGTGGGCTCTCGAGCAGTACTTC
>-|-|TRBJ1-5|TRBV18
CASSLLQTGQPQHF
TGTGCCAGCTCATTGCTTCAGACAGGTCAGCCCCAGCATTTT
>TRBD1|-|TRBJ1-1|TRBV6-5
CASSYSEDRANTEAFF
TGTGCCAGCAGTTACTCCGAAGACAGGGCGAACACTGAAGCTTTCTTT
>-|-|TRBJ2-2|TRBV6-5
CASSYYPQGNTGELFF
TGTGCCAGCAGTTACTATCCCCAGGGAAACACCGGGGAGCTGTTTTTT
>-|-|TRBJ1-5|TRBV7-2
CASTLSNQPQHF
TGTGCCAGCACCCTAAGCAATCAGCCCCAGCATTTT
>TRBD2|-|TRBJ2-3|TRBV10-2
CASSTSGMGTDTQYF
TGCGCCAGCAGTACTAGCGGGATGGGCACAGATACGCAGTATTTT
>TRBD1|-|TRBJ2-1|TRBV28
CASKETGIASYNEQFF
TGTGCCAGCAAAGAGACAGGGATAGCCTCCTACAATGAGCAGTTCTTC
>TRBD1|-|TRBJ1-1|TRBV19
CASSNPRGRDTEAFF
TGTGCCAGTAGCAATCCCAGGGGGCGGGACACTGAAGCTTTCTTT
>TRBD1|few|TRBJ2-7|TRBV7-9
CASSQGQGRTYEQYF
TGTGCCAGCAGCCAAGGACAGGGGAGGACCTACGAGCAGTACTTC